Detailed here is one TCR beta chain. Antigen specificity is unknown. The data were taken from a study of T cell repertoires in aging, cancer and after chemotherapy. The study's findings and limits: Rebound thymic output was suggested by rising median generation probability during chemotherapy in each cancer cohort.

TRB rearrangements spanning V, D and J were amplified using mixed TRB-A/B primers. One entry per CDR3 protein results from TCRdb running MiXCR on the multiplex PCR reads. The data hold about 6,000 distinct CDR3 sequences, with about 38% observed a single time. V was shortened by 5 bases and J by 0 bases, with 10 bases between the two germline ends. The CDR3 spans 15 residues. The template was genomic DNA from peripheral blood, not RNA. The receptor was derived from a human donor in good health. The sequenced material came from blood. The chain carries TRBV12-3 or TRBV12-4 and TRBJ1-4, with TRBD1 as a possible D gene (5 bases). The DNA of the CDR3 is TGTGCCAGCAGTCGAGCAGGGACAACTAATGAAAAACTGTTTTTT. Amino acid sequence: CASSRAGTTNEKLFF.